This T cell receptor beta chain was retrieved from a study of T cell changes during pregnancy in multiple sclerosis. The V gene end was trimmed by 6 bases and the J gene end by 4 bases; junction bases not matched to a gene: 13. This CDR3 comprises 16 residues. Germline V gene sequence: CDR1 WNHNN, CDR2 SYGVQD (reference sequence). This table comes from immunoSEQ multiplex PCR, and its TCRdb copy is limited to in-frame clones, with some not included. Of some 37,000 clones in the sample, about nine tenths were seen once. The chain combines TRBV10-1 with TRBJ1-2; 8 bases map to TRBD1. This sample comprised CD4+ T cells from peripheral blood mononuclear cells, obtained after pregnancy. The sequence derives from a female donor in good health, enrolled as a control in a pregnancy study. The DNA for the CDR3 is TGCGCCAGCAGATCGGACAGGGCTCCAATCCTCTATGGCTACACCTTC. This gives the protein CASRSDRAPILYGYTF.